This T cell receptor (beta chain) was captured by sequencing in a study of blood T cells in healthy people across ages. Then a second PCR, running about 6 to 12 cycles, was carried out with a sample-barcoded 5' primer and a J-beta primer mix. All cDNA molecules were each tagged by a template-switch adaptor with 12 random nucleotides. Paired-end reads containing CDR3 totaled no fewer than 3 million for each sample. Each CDR3 protein is one row after TCRdb ran MiXCR on the 5' RACE reads. Here the sample spans about a million distinct CDR3 sequences, 35% to 45% being singletons. Study-level findings and limits: Diversity figures based on one million T cells were deemed too low.

In germline, CDR1 is SNHLY, CDR2 FYNNEI. The CDR3 covers 17 residues. Every donor contributed around 10 milliliters of peripheral blood by blood draw. Regarding this clonotype: The antigen is undetermined. Germline and junction disagree at one end, which may indicate a read error.

The sample consisted of blood. The chain joins TRBV2 to TRBJ1-1; 11 bases map to TRBD1. The receptor's source is a man in his late teens or twenties in good health. The CDR3 DNA follows: TGTGCCAGCAGCCATATGGACAGGGGGCCCGTCAACACTGAAGCTTTTTTT. Encoded protein: CASSHMDRGPVNTEAFF.